Described below is a single TCR beta chain sequence and its context. Its antigen is unknown. The data originate from a study of T cell repertoires in cytomegalovirus infection. For the study at large: The public TCR beta signatures pointed to both CMV infection and matching HLA type.

General study points: Predominance within the ex vivo response was attributable to HLA-C-restricted CMV-specific TCR beta clonotypes. The cumulative frequency of public TCR beta families distinguished individuals who carried CMV together with the relevant HLA.

CDR1 LGHNA and CDR2 YNFKEQ come from the germline V gene. V was shortened by 4 bases and J by 0 bases, with 16 bases between the two germline ends. There are 17 residues in the CDR3. TCRdb called the reads again in MiXCR, with one record for every CDR3 protein. The sample has hundreds of thousands of distinct CDR3 sequences, approximately 25% seen once. The sequenced sample was CD8+ T cells from PBMCs. The origin of this receptor is a human donor in good health (CMV status not recorded). Some clones in this sample may be carry-over from other donors' samples. V gene TRBV4-2 combines with J gene TRBJ1-5, with TRBD1 as a possible D gene (5 bases). CDR3 in DNA: TGTGCCAGCAGCCCGGTGGGGACCGTCTCTAGCAATCAGCCCCAGCATTTT. It is translated as CASSPVGTVSSNQPQHF.